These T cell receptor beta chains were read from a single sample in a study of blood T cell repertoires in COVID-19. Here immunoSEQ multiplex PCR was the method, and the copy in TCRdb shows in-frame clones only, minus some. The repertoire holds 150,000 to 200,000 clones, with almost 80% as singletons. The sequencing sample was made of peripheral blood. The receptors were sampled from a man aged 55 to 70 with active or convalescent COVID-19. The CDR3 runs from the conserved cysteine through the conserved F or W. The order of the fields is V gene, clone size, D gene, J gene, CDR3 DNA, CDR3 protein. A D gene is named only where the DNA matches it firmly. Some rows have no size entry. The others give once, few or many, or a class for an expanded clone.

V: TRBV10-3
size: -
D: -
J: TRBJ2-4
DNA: TGTGCCATCAGTGACAGGGGCGACATTCAGTACTTC
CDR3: CAISDRGDIQYF

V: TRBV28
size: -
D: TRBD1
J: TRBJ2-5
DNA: TGTGCCAGCAGTTTAAACAGGGGGCGAGGGGCCCAGTACTTC
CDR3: CASSLNRGRGAQYF

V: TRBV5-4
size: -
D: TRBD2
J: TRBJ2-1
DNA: TGTGCCAGCAGCTTAGGTGGACTAGCGGGGCTGGGGGAGCAGTTCTTC
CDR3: CASSLGGLAGLGEQFF

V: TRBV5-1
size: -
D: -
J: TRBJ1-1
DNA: TGCGCCAGCAGCTTATGGGGGCAAAACACTGAAGCTTTCTTT
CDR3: CASSLWGQNTEAFF

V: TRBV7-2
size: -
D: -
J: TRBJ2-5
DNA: TGTGCCAGCAGCTTAATGGACAGACAAGAGACCCAGTACTTC
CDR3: CASSLMDRQETQYF

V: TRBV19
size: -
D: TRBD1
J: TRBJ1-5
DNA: TGTGCCAGTAACCCCCGGGGGACAGGGCGCGATCAGCCCCAGCATTTT
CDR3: CASNPRGTGRDQPQHF

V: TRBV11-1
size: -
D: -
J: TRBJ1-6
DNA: TGTGCCAGCAGCCGCTCGGGAAGGAATAATTCACCCCTCCACTTT
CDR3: CASSRSGRNNSPLHF

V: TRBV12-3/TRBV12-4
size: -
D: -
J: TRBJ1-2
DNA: TGTGCCAGCAGGGTGTCAGGTGTTGGTGGCTACACCTTC
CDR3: CASRVSGVGGYTF

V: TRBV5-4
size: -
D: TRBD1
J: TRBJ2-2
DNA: TGTGCCAGCAGCTTGGTTGGGACAGAGAACACCGGGGAGCTGTTTTTT
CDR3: CASSLVGTENTGELFF

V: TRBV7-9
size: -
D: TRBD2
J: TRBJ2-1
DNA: TGTGCCAGCAGCTTGGGGTATCTAGCGGGAATTTTAGGTGAGCAGTTCTTC
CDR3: CASSLGYLAGILGEQFF

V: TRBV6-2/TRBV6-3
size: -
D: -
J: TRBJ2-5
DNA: TGTGCCAGCAGTTACTGGACAGAGGAGACCCAGTACTTC
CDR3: CASSYWTEETQYF

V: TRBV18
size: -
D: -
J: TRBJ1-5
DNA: TGTGCCAGCTCTGGGCCTTATAGCAATCAGCCCCAGCATTTT
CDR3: CASSGPYSNQPQHF

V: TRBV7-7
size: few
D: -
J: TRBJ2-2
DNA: TGTGCCAGCAGCCCACATTGGAAAGAGGTTCTTCCCGGGGAGCTGTTTTTT
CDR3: CASSPHWKEVLPGELFF

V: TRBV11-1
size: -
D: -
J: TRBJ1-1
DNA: TGTGCCAGCAGCTTAGACGGGAGGACTGAAGCTTTCTTT
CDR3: CASSLDGRTEAFF

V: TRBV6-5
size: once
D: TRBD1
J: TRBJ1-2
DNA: TGTGCCAGCAGTTCCCCATCCGGGACAGGGGACGGCTACACCTTC
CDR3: CASSSPSGTGDGYTF

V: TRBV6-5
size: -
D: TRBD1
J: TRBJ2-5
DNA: TGTGCCAGCAGACGACAGGGGCAAGAGACCCAGTACTTC
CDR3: CASRRQGQETQYF

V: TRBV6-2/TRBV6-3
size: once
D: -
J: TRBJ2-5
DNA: TGTGCCAGCAGTTACTTGGTCGGGGGTCTAGCAGAAGGGCCCCAAGAGACCCAGTACTTC
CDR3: CASSYLVGGLAEGPQETQYF

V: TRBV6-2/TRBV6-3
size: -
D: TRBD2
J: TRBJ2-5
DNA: TGTGCCAGCAGTCCGCGGGGGGAGACCCAGTACTTC
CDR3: CASSPRGETQYF

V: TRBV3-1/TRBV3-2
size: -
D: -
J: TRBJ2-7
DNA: TGTGCCAGCAGCCAAGTGTTAAGGGGGACCTACGAGCAGTACTTC
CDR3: CASSQVLRGTYEQYF

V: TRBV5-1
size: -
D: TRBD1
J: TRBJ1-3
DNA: TGCGCCAGCAGCCAACAACCGGGACAGATGTCGGGAAACACCATATATTTT
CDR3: CASSQQPGQMSGNTIYF

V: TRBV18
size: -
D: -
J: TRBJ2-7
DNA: TGTGCCAGCTCACCCCTGGGACACACCTACGAGCAGTACTTC
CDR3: CASSPLGHTYEQYF

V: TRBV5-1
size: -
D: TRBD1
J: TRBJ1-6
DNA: TGCGCCAGCAGCCCCGGACAGGGGGCATCACCCCTCCACTTT
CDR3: CASSPGQGASPLHF

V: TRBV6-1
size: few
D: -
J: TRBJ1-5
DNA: TGTGCCAGCAGTGAAGAGCAGGTGAACTCCTCCCCCCAGCATTTT
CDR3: CASSEEQVNSSPQHF

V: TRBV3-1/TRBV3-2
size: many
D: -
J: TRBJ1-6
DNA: TGTGCCAGCAGCCAAGGGGTGGGCCTTATAAATTCACCCCTCCACTTT
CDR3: CASSQGVGLINSPLHF

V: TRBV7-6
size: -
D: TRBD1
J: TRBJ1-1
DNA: TGTGCCAGCAGCTTAGGGGGGACAGGGTATTTCACTGAAGCTTTCTTT
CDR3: CASSLGGTGYFTEAFF

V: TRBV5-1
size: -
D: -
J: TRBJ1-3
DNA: TGCGCCAGCAGCGACAGAACTGGAAACACCATATATTTT
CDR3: CASSDRTGNTIYF

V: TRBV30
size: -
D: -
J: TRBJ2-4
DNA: TGTGCCTGGAGTGTCGGCGGCGCCAACATTCAGTACTTC
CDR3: CAWSVGGANIQYF

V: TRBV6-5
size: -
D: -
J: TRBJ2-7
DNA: TGTGCCAGCAGTTACCTATTCCGGGACAAAGGCTACGAGCAGTACTTC
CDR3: CASSYLFRDKGYEQYF

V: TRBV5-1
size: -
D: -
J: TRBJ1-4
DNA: TGCGCCAGCAGCTCTAATACAGGCCCAACTAATGAAAAACTGTTTTTT
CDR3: CASSSNTGPTNEKLFF

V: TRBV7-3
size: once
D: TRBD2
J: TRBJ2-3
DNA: TGTGCCAGCTCCTCCGGTGGCGGGAGCATCACAGATACGCAGTATTTT
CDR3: CASSSGGGSITDTQYF